The clone carrying this T cell receptor (beta chain) was found once. The V gene's germline CDR1 is MNHEY and CDR2 SMNVEV (reference sequence). This CDR3 is built from 17 residues. The V and J ends lost 2 bases and 2 bases respectively, with 19 bases between them. This specimen comes from a study of control samples from healthy donors and cancer patients. Only in-frame clones appear in the TCRdb table, and some are missing; sequencing was by immunoSEQ multiplex PCR. The data contain about 160,000 clones, around 96% of them singletons. The receptor's source is a woman aged 25 to 39 in good health. Sequencing input: blood. The V and J genes are TRBV27 and TRBJ2-7; the D is unclear. CDR3 nucleotides: TGTGCCAGCAGTTTACGCTGGCCGGTTCCTTCTCCCTACGAGCAGTACTTC. Translating it yields CASSLRWPVPSPYEQYF.